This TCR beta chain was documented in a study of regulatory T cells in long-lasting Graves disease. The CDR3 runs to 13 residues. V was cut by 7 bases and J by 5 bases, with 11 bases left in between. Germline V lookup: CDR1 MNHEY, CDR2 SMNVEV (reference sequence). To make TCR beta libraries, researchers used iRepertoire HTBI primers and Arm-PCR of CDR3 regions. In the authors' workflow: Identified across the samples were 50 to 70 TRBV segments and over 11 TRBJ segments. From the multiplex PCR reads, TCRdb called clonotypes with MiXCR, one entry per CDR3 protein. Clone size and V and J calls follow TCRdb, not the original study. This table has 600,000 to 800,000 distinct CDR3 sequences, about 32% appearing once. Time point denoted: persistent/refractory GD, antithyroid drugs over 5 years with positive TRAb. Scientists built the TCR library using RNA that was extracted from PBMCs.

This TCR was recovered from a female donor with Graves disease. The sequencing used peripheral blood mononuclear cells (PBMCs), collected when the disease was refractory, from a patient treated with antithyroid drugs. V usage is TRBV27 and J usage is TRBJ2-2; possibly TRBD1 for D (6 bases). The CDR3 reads CASTGAITGELFF. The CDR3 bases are TGTGCCAGCACAGGGGCGATAACCGGGGAGCTGTTTTTT.